Listed below are T cell receptor beta chains from one sample, sequenced in a study of blood T cells in healthy people across ages. TCRdb ran MiXCR on the 5' RACE reads and lists one entry per CDR3 protein. This table has more than 900,000 distinct CDR3 sequences, approximately 32% appearing once. In addition, the sample was reused for a study of T cells of mothers and their children.

Sequencing was performed on blood. These receptors came from a woman between 35 and 50 years old in good health. CDR3s include the opening cysteine and the closing phenylalanine or tryptophan. Each record gives: J gene, D gene, clone size, V gene, CDR3 DNA, CDR3 protein. A D gene is named only where the DNA matches it firmly. Clone size appears in some rows only: once, few, many, or a class for an expanded clone.

j_gene: TRBJ2-1; d_gene: TRBD1; abundance: few; v_gene: TRBV27; CDR3nt: TGTGCCAGCAGACGGACAGGACTTTCAGAGCAGTTCTTC; CDR3aa: CASRRTGLSEQFF
j_gene: TRBJ2-1; d_gene: -; abundance: few; v_gene: TRBV5-1; CDR3nt: TGCGCCAGCAGCTTGGTAGCTAGCAACAATGAGCAGTTCTTC; CDR3aa: CASSLVASNNEQFF
j_gene: TRBJ2-1; d_gene: -; abundance: many; v_gene: TRBV4-1; CDR3nt: TGCGCCAGCAGCCAAGAATATGGATGGGACAACTACAATGAGCAGTTCTTC; CDR3aa: CASSQEYGWDNYNEQFF
j_gene: TRBJ2-5; d_gene: TRBD2; abundance: -; v_gene: TRBV9; CDR3nt: TGTGCCAGCAGCGTCCTCCCCAGCGGGGGACGGGAGACCCAGTACTTC; CDR3aa: CASSVLPSGGRETQYF
j_gene: TRBJ2-5; d_gene: -; abundance: -; v_gene: TRBV19; CDR3nt: TGTGCCAGTAGTATAATGAGCCAAGAGACCCAGTACTTC; CDR3aa: CASSIMSQETQYF
j_gene: TRBJ1-1; d_gene: TRBD1; abundance: few; v_gene: TRBV12-3/TRBV12-4; CDR3nt: TGTGCCAGCAGTTTCTCAGGGGGGGGCACTGAAGCTTTCTTT; CDR3aa: CASSFSGGGTEAFF
j_gene: TRBJ2-7; d_gene: -; abundance: -; v_gene: TRBV7-2; CDR3nt: TGTGCCAGCAGCAAAGGCAGGGGAGTTGGGGAGCAGTACTTC; CDR3aa: CASSKGRGVGEQYF
j_gene: TRBJ2-1; d_gene: TRBD2; abundance: -; v_gene: TRBV28; CDR3nt: TGTGCCAGCAGTTTCTCTACTAGCGGGGGGGGCGGGCCTCTCCATGAGCAGTTCTTC; CDR3aa: CASSFSTSGGGGPLHEQFF
j_gene: TRBJ2-1; d_gene: -; abundance: -; v_gene: TRBV12-3/TRBV12-4; CDR3nt: TGTGCCAGCAGTTCACTGGCGTGGGGCAATGAGCAGTTCTTC; CDR3aa: CASSSLAWGNEQFF
j_gene: TRBJ2-6; d_gene: -; abundance: -; v_gene: TRBV6-6; CDR3nt: TGTGCCAGCAGGAGCATTCAGGGTCACGGTTCCACTGGGGCCAACGTCCTGACTTTC; CDR3aa: CASRSIQGHGSTGANVLTF
j_gene: TRBJ2-5; d_gene: -; abundance: -; v_gene: TRBV20-1; CDR3nt: TGCAGTGCCAAGGACCAAGAGACCCAGTACTTC; CDR3aa: CSAKDQETQYF
j_gene: TRBJ1-1; d_gene: -; abundance: -; v_gene: TRBV20-1; CDR3nt: TGCAGTGCCTGGTCTCAGTCAGCTTTCTTT; CDR3aa: CSAWSQSAFF
j_gene: TRBJ2-7; d_gene: TRBD2; abundance: many; v_gene: TRBV7-2; CDR3nt: TGTGCCAGCAGCGTAACCCGGGCGAGCGGGGGCGTCTACGAGCAGTACTTC; CDR3aa: CASSVTRASGGVYEQYF
j_gene: TRBJ2-7; d_gene: TRBD1; abundance: many; v_gene: TRBV5-1; CDR3nt: TGCGCCAGCAGCTTCATCGGGACAGGGTCCTACGAGCAGTACTTC; CDR3aa: CASSFIGTGSYEQYF
j_gene: TRBJ2-7; d_gene: -; abundance: many; v_gene: TRBV7-6; CDR3nt: TGTGCCAGCAGCTTGAGTTGGGATTCCTACGAGCAGTACTTC; CDR3aa: CASSLSWDSYEQYF
j_gene: TRBJ1-2; d_gene: -; abundance: few; v_gene: TRBV25-1; CDR3nt: TGTGCCAGCAGTGACCCGGCAGGAGCTAACTATGGCTACACCTTC; CDR3aa: CASSDPAGANYGYTF
j_gene: TRBJ2-7; d_gene: -; abundance: few; v_gene: TRBV7-2; CDR3nt: TGTGCCAGCAGCAAGAGATGGGGGGGCGGGGCGGAGATCTCCTACGAGCAGTACTTC; CDR3aa: CASSKRWGGGAEISYEQYF
j_gene: TRBJ1-4; d_gene: -; abundance: few; v_gene: TRBV12-3/TRBV12-4; CDR3nt: TGTGCCAGCCTGAGAGGGACCGAGGACTCGGAAAAACTGTTTTTT; CDR3aa: CASLRGTEDSEKLFF
j_gene: TRBJ2-3; d_gene: TRBD2; abundance: -; v_gene: TRBV27; CDR3nt: TGTGCCAGCAGTTTATCTTCCCTAGCGGGAGTCCCAGATACGCAGTATTTT; CDR3aa: CASSLSSLAGVPDTQYF
j_gene: TRBJ2-3; d_gene: TRBD1; abundance: -; v_gene: TRBV20-1; CDR3nt: TGCAGTACTAGAGGGGGCAGCACTAGCACAGATACGCAGTATTTT; CDR3aa: CSTRGGSTSTDTQYF
j_gene: TRBJ2-5; d_gene: -; abundance: -; v_gene: TRBV5-1; CDR3nt: TGCGCCGGCAGCCCAGGGACCCGGGAGGAGACCCAGTACTTC; CDR3aa: CAGSPGTREETQYF
j_gene: TRBJ2-5; d_gene: -; abundance: few; v_gene: TRBV12-3/TRBV12-4; CDR3nt: TGTGCCAGCAGTTTAGGCTCACAGGACAATGGGGAGACCCAGTACTTC; CDR3aa: CASSLGSQDNGETQYF
j_gene: TRBJ2-5; d_gene: TRBD1; abundance: -; v_gene: TRBV7-3; CDR3nt: TGTGCCAGCAGCCCCCAGACAGGGCCCGGGGCCCAGTACTTC; CDR3aa: CASSPQTGPGAQYF
j_gene: TRBJ2-3; d_gene: -; abundance: many; v_gene: TRBV24-1; CDR3nt: TGTGCCACCAGTGATTTGCGTCCAGGGTCGGCGATCACAGATACGCAGTATTTT; CDR3aa: CATSDLRPGSAITDTQYF
j_gene: TRBJ1-1; d_gene: TRBD1; abundance: -; v_gene: TRBV2; CDR3nt: TGTGCCAGCAGGACAGGGCGGGGATACACTGAAGCTTTCTTT; CDR3aa: CASRTGRGYTEAFF
j_gene: TRBJ2-3; d_gene: -; abundance: few; v_gene: TRBV29-1; CDR3nt: TGCAGCGCTCTTCGCAGGGACCTATCATCTACAGATACGCAGTATTTT; CDR3aa: CSALRRDLSSTDTQYF